This T cell receptor beta chain was captured by sequencing in a study of blood T cell repertoires in COVID-19 (dated by TCRdb to the early 2020s). In terms of the full investigation: Samples covering the acute and convalescent phases of COVID-19 were provided by collaborators in the United States, Italy and Spain. The prospective study material was composed of cDNA or gDNA derived from T cells, B-cell-depleted T cells, or PBMCs. The dataset comprised deeply sampled blood TCRbeta repertoires from subjects exposed to, actively infected with, or recovered from COVID-19. HLA class I and class II types, where available, came from metadata supplied by the sample provider rather than from assay-based typing. Samples came from the ongoing ImmuneRACE study (first 160 participants) plus 1,254 subjects from 6 global collaborators. A freely available public database, intended as a resource for researchers studying the immune response to SARS-CoV-2, is where the repertoires were released. A de-identified subject ID, COVID-19 status, age in years and sex were almost always included in the sample metadata. The paper as a whole reports these results and caveats: The amount of clinical and demographic metadata varied by source and participant and was provided uncurated.

This clone was seen a handful of times. Which antigen it targets is not known. Per-nucleotide qualities are absent, and no much larger clonotype sits a single base away. In Seattle, one collaborating source enrolled patients while the infection was active and tracked those patients longitudinally over the course of disease. The collaborating institutions used their own protocols to collect whole blood in K2EDTA tubes. For TCRbeta analysis, collaborator samples were shipped as frozen whole blood, as isolated PBMCs, or as DNA extracted from either sample type. Relative to germline, V is 11 bases shorter and J is 4 bases shorter, with 14 bases between their ends. The germline V gene provides CDR1 MDHEN and CDR2 SYDVKM. Spanning cysteine to phenylalanine, the CDR3 consists of 13 amino acids. Only CDR3 DNA is held: 39 bases, read in frame from base 1. TCRbeta CDR3 regions were amplified from genomic DNA by means of the immunoSEQ Assay, a bias-controlled multiplex PCR. The paper's processing steps were these. Within the assay, amplification of reference gene primers was used to estimate how many nucleated cells each sample contained. To quantify the absolute abundance of each unique TCRbeta CDR3 rearrangement, sequence reads were collapsed and filtered. For each sample, productive Simpson clonality was calculated by taking the square root of Simpson's diversity index across productive rearrangements. The table comes from immuneACCESS by way of TCRdb, which keeps in-frame sequences with V and J called. Part of the clones is missing from these tables; in studies checked, under half for an unresolved V gene and the rest for unknown reasons. The V and J calls and the clone size are those of that table, but D and trimming were determined from the DNA. The sample table shows 220,000 or so clones, and 70% to 90% are seen once. The top ten clonotypes cover roughly a tenth of the sample.

The receptor was derived from a woman aged 45-60 years with COVID-19, enrolled during active disease. The sequence is built from TRBV28 and TRBJ1-4; the D segment could be TRBD1, given 6 matching bases. Sequencing was carried out using peripheral blood. The DNA sequence is given as TGTGCCGAATCGACAGGCCTTAATGAAAAACTGTTTTTT. It codes for CAESTGLNEKLFF.